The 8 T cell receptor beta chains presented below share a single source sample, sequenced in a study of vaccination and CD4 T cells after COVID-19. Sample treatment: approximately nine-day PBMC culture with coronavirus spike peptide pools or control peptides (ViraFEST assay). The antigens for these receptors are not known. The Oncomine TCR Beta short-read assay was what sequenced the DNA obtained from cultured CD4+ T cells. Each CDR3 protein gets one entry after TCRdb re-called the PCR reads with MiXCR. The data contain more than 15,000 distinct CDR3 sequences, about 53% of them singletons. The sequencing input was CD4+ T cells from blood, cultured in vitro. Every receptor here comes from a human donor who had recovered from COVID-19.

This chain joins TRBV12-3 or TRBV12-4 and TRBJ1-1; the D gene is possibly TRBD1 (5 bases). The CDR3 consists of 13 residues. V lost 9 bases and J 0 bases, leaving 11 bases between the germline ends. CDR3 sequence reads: CASGWGMNTEAFF. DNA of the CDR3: TGTGCCAGTGGGTGGGGGATGAACACTGAAGCTTTCTTT.

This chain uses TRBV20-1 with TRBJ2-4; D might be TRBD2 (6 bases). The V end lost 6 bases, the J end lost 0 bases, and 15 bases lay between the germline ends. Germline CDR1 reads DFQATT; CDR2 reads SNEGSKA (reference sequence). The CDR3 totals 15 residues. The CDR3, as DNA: TGCAGTGCCACCCCCGCCGGGGGAGCCAAAAACATTCAGTACTTC. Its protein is CSATPAGGAKNIQYF.

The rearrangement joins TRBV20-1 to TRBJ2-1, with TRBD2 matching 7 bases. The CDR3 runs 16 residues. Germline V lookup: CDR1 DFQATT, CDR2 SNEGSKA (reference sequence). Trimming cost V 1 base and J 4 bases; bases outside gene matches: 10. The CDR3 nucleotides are TGCAGTGCTAGAGCCAGGTCTGTGCGGGGGTACAATGAGCAGTTCTTC. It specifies CSARARSVRGYNEQFF.

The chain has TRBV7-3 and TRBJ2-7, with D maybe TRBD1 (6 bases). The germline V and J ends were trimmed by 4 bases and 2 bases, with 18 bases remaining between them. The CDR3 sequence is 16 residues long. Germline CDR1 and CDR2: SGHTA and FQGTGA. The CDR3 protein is CASSSSPAEGAYEQYF. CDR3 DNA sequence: TGTGCCAGCAGCTCCAGCCCCGCTGAGGGGGCCTACGAGCAGTACTTC.

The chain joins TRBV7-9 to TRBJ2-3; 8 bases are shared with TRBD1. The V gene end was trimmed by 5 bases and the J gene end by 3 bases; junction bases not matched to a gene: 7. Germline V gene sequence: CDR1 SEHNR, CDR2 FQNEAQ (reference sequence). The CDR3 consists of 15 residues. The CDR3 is CASSPGQGGTDTQYF. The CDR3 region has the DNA TGTGCCAGCAGCCCAGGACAGGGTGGGACAGATACGCAGTATTTT.

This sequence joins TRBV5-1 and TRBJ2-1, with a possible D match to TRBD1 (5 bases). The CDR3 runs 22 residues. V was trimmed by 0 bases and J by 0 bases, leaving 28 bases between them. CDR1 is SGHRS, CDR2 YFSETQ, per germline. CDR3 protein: CASSLAGKARGGGPSSYNEQFF. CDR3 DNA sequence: TGCGCCAGCAGCTTGGCCGGTAAAGCTAGGGGTGGCGGACCAAGCTCCTACAATGAGCAGTTCTTC.

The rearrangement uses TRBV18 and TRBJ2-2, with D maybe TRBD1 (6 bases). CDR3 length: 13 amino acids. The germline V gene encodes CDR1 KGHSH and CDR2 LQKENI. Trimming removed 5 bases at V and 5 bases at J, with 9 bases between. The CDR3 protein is CASSSGQTGELFF. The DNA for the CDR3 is TGTGCCAGCTCATCCGGACAGACCGGGGAGCTGTTTTTT.

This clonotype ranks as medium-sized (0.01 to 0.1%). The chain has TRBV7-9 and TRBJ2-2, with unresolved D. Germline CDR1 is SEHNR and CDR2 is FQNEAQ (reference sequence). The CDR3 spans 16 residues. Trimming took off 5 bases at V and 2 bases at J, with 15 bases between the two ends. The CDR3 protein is CASSPRGVLNTGELFF. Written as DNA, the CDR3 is TGTGCCAGCAGCCCCAGAGGTGTCCTTAACACCGGGGAGCTGTTTTTT.